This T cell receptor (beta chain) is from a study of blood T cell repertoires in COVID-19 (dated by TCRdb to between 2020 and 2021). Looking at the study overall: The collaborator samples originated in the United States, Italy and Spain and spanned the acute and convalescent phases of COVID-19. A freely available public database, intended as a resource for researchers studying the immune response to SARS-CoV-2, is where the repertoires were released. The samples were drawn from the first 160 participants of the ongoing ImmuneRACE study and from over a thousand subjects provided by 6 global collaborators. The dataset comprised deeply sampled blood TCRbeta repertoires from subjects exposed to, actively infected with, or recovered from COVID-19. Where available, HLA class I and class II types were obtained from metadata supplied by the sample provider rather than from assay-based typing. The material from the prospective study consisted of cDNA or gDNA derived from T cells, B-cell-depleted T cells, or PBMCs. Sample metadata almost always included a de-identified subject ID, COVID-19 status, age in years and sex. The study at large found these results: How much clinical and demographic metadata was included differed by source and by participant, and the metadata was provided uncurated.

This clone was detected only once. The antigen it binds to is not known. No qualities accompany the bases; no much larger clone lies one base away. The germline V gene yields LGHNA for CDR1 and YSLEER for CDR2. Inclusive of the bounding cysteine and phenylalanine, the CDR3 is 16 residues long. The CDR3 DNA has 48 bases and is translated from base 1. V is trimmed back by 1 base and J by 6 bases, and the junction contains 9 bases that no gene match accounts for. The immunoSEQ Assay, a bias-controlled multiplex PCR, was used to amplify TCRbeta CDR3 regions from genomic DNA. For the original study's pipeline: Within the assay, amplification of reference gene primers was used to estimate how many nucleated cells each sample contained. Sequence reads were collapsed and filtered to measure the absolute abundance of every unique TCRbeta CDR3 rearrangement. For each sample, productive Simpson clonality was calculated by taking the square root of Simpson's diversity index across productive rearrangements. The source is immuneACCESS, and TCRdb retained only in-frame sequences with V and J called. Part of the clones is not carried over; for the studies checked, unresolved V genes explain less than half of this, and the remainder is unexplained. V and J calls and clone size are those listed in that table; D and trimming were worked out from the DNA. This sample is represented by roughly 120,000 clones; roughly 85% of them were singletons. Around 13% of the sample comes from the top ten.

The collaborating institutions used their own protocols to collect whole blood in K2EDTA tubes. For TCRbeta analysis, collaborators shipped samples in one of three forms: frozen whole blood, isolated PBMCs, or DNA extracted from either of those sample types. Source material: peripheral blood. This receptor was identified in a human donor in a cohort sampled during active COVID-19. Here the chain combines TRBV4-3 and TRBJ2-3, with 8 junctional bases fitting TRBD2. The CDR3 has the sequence CASSQVSAGAVDTQYF. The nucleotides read TGCGCCAGCAGCCAAGTCTCAGCGGGGGCAGTGGATACGCAGTATTTT.